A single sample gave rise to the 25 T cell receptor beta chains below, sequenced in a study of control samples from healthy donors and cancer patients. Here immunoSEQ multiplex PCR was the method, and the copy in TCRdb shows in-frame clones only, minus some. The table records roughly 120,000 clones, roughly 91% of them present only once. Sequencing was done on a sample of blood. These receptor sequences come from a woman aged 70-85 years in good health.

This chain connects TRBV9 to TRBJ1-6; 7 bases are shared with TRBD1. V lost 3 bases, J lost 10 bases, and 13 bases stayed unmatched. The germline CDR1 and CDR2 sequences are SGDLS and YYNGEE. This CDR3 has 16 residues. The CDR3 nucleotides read TGTGCCAGCAGCGAGAGTGTAGGGGGCGCGGAGTCACCCCTCCACTTT. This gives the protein CASSESVGGAESPLHF.

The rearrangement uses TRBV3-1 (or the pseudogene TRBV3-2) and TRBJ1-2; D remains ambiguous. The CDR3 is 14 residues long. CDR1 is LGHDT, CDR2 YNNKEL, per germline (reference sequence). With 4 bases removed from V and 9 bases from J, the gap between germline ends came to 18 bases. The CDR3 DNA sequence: TGTGCCAGCAGCCGGAAGCAGGCTACTCAGAGCTACACCTTC. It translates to CASSRKQATQSYTF.

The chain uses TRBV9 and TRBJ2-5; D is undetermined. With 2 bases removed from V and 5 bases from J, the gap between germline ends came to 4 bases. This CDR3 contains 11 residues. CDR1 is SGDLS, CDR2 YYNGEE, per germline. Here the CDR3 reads CASSVSETQYF. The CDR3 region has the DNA TGTGCCAGCAGCGTGTCGGAGACCCAGTACTTC.

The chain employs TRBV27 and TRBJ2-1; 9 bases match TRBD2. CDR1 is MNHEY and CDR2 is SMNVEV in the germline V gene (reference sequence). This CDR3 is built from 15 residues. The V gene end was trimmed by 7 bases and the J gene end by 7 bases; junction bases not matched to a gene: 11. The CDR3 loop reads CASNERGAVLNEQFF. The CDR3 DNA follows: TGTGCCAGCAACGAGCGGGGGGCCGTTTTAAATGAGCAGTTCTTC.

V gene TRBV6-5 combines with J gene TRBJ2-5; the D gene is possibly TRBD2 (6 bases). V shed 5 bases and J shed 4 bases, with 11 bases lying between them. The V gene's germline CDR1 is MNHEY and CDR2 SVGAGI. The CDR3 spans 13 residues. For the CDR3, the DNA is TGTGCCAGCAGTCCCTTGGGGGGAGAGACCCAGTACTTC. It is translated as CASSPLGGETQYF.

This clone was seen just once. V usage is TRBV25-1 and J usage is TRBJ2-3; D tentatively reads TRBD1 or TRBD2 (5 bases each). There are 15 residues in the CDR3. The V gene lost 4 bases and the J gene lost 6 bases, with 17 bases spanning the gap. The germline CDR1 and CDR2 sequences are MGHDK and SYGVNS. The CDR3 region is CASSGLGTTYDTQYF. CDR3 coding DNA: TGTGCCAGCAGTGGCTTAGGGACCACGTATGATACGCAGTATTTT.

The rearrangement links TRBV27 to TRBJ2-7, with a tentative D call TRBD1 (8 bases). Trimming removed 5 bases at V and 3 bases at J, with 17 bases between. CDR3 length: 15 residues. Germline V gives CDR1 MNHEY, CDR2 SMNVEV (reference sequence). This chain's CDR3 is CASSLAQGGVYEQYF. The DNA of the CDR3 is TGTGCCAGCAGTCTGGCACAGGGGGGGGTCTACGAGCAGTACTTC.

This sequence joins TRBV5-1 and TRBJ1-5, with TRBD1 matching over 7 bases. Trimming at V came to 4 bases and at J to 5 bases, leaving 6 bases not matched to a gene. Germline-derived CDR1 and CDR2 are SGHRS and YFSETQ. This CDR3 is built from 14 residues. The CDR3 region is CASSPNTGDQPQHF. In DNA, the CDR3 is TGCGCCAGCAGCCCGAACACAGGGGATCAGCCCCAGCATTTT.

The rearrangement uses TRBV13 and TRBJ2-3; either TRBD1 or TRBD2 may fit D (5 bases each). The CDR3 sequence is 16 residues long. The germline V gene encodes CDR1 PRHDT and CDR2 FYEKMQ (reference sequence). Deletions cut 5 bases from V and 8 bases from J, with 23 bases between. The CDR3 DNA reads TGTGCCAGCAGCCCCCTGGGGACCACCGGGTTGCCTACGCAGTATTTT. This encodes CASSPLGTTGLPTQYF.

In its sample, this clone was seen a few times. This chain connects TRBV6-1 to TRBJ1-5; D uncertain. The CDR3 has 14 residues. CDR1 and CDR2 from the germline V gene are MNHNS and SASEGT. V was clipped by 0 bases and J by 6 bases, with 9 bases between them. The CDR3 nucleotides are TGTGCCAGCAGTGAAGCGCCGAGATTTCAGCCCCAGCATTTT. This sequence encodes CASSEAPRFQPQHF.

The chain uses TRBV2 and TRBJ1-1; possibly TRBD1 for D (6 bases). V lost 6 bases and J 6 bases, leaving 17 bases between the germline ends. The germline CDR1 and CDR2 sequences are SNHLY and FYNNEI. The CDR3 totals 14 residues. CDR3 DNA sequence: TGTGCCAGCAGGGGGGGGGCCGGGTCGGCTGAAGCTTTCTTT. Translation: CASRGGAGSAEAFF.

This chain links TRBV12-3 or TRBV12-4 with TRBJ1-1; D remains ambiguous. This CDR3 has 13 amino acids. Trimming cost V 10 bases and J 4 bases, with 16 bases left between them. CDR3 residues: CATATGILTEAFF. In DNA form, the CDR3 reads TGTGCCACCGCCACCGGGATTCTCACTGAAGCTTTCTTT.

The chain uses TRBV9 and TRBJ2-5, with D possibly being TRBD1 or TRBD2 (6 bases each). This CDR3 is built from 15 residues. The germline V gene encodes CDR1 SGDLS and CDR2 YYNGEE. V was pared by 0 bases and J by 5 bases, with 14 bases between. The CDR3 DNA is TGTGCCAGCAGCGTAGCGGGGGCGCTGGTGGAGACCCAGTACTTC. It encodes CASSVAGALVETQYF.

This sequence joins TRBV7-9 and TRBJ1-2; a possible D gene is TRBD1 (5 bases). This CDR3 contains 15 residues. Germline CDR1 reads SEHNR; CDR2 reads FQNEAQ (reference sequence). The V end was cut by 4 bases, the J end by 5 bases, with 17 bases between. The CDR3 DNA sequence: TGTGCCAGCAGCTCCCACGTCCGGGGCGCTTATGGCTACACCTTC. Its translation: CASSSHVRGAYGYTF.

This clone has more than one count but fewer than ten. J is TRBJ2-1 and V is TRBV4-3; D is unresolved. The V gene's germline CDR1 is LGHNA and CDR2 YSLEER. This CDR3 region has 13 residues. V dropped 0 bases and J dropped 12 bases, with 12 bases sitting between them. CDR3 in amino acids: CASSQEPRVGQFF. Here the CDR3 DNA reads TGCGCCAGCAGCCAAGAACCCCGGGTCGGGCAGTTCTTC.

CDR3 residues: CASSEQGAIGLYEQFF. The CDR3 DNA is TGTGCCAGCAGTGAGCAGGGGGCGATAGGTCTTTATGAGCAGTTCTTC. The V and J genes are TRBV6-4 and TRBJ2-1, with TRBD1 identical over 8 bases. The V gene end was trimmed by 3 bases and the J gene end by 8 bases; junction bases not matched to a gene: 12. The CDR3 length is 16 residues. Germline lookup yields CDR1 MRHNA and CDR2 SNTAGT.

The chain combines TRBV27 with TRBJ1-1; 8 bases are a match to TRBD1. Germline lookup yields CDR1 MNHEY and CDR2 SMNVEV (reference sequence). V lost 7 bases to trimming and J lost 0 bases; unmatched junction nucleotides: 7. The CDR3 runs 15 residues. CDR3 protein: CASNPGQALNTEAFF. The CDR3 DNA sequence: TGTGCCAGCAACCCGGGACAGGCCCTGAACACTGAAGCTTTCTTT.

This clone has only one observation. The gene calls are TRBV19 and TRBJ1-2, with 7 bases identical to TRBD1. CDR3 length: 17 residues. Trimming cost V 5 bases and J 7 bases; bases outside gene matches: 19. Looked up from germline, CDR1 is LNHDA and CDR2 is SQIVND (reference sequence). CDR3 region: CASSFPGTGVDGRGYTF. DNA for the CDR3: TGTGCCAGTAGTTTCCCCGGTACAGGGGTGGATGGCCGTGGCTACACCTTC.

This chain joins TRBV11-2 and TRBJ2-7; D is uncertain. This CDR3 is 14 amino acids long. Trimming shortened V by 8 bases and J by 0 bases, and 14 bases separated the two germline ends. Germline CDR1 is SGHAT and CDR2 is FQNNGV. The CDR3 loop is CASGPQGGSYEQYF. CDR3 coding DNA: TGTGCCAGCGGCCCCCAAGGTGGCTCCTACGAGCAGTACTTC.

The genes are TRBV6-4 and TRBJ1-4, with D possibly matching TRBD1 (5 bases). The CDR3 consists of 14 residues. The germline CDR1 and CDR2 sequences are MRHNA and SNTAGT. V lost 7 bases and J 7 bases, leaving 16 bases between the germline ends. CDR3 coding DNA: TGTGCCAGCACCTACTTGGGGGGGGGTGAAAAACTGTTTTTT. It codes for CASTYLGGGEKLFF.

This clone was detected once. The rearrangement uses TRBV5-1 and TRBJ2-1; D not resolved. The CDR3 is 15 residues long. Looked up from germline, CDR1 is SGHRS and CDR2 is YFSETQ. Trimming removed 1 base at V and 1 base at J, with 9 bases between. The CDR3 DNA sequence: TGCGCCAGCAGCTTGTCACCGGGTTCCTACAATGAGCAGTTCTTC. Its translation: CASSLSPGSYNEQFF.

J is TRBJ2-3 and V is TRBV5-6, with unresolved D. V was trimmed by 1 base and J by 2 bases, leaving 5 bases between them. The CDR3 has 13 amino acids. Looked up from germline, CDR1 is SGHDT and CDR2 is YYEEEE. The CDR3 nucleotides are TGTGCCAGCAGCTTGTTTGACACAGATACGCAGTATTTT. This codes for CASSLFDTDTQYF.

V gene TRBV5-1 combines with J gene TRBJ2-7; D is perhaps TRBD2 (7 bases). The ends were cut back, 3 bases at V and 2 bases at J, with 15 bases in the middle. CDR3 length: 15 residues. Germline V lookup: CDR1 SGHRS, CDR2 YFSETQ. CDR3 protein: CASSSSGAGAYEQYF. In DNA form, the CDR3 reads TGCGCCAGCAGCTCCTCGGGGGCGGGGGCCTACGAGCAGTACTTC.

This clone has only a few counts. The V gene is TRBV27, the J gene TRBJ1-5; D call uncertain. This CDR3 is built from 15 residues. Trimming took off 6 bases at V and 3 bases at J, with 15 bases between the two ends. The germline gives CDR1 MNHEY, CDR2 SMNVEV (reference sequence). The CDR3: CASSDRPGSNQPQHF. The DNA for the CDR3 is TGTGCCAGCAGCGATAGGCCGGGCTCCAATCAGCCCCAGCATTTT.

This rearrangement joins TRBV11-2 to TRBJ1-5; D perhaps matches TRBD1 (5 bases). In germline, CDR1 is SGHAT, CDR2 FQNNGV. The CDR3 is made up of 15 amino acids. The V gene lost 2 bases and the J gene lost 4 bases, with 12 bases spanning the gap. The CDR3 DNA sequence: TGTGCCAGCAGCTTACGCGGGGGAGGGAATCAGCCCCAGCATTTT. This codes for CASSLRGGGNQPQHF.